One TCR beta chain is described in this entry. The antigen is not known. Germline loops: CDR1 MNHEY, CDR2 SVGAGI. The CDR3 is 14 amino acids. Trimming took off 0 bases at V and 9 bases at J, with 12 bases between the two ends. Sequencing was performed with immunoSEQ multiplex PCR; in TCRdb, only in-frame clones are kept and a portion is missing. The data contain 84,000 or so clones, 85% of them singletons. These data are taken from a study of PD-L1 blockade in urothelial cancer. Study in general: The patients first took atezolizumab in about 2014, receiving 1,200 mg intravenously every 3 weeks. Median T cell yield per blood sample was 110,000 to 150,000 cells. Study-level results: Durable-benefit patients had greater expansion of tumor-associated blood clones at 3 weeks.

Noted time point: pretreatment peripheral blood. The chain joins TRBV6-5 to TRBJ2-4; possibly TRBD1 for D (5 bases). This clonotype originated in a man aged 55-75 years with urothelial cancer. The sample consisted of PBMCs, taken around atezolizumab (anti-PD-L1) treatment. The DNA for the CDR3 is TGTGCCAGCAGTTACTCCCGGCAGGGTGGCATTCAGTACTTC. Translating gives CASSYSRQGGIQYF.